These 28 T cell receptor beta chains share one sample of origin, sequenced in a study of molecular identifiers for immune sequencing clone quantification. TCRdb reprocessed the PCR reads via MiXCR and lists one record per CDR3 protein. Among about half a million distinct CDR3 sequences, around 23% were seen once, and the ten largest hold over 0.6%. Sequenced sample: naive CD8+ T cells from blood, with Jurkat cell RNA spiked in. Subset indicated: FACS-sorted CD8+CD4-CCR7+CD45RA+ naive T cells. Every receptor here comes from a human donor in good health. Some libraries in this study had Jurkat cell RNA spiked in.

This clonotype has more than one count but fewer than ten. The rearrangement links TRBV2 to TRBJ2-7, with D possibly being TRBD1 (6 bases). The germline CDR1 and CDR2 sequences are SNHLY and FYNNEI. Trimming left V 2 bases short and J 4 bases short, with 18 bases between. The CDR3 consists of 16 residues. The CDR3 protein is CASSEIVQGPGYEQYF. The DNA of the CDR3 is TGTGCCAGCAGTGAAATTGTTCAGGGGCCTGGGTACGAGCAGTACTTC.

As regards this clonotype: A read error may be the cause here, since a much bigger clone is one base away. This chain uses TRBV5-6 with TRBJ1-1; D is unclear. Germline CDR1 reads SGHDT; CDR2 reads YYEEEE. The CDR3 runs 16 residues. DNA of the CDR3: TGTGCCCGCAGCTTGGATAATCAGTTTTATGACACTGAAGCTTTCTTT. Translated, it gives CARSLDNQFYDTEAFF.

This clonotype has more than one count but fewer than ten. The V gene is TRBV15, the J gene TRBJ2-7; TRBD1 agrees at 9 bases. The V gene end was trimmed by 3 bases and the J gene end by 3 bases; junction bases not matched to a gene: 9. CDR1 is LNHNV, CDR2 YYDKDF, per germline (reference sequence). The CDR3 contains 16 residues. As DNA, the CDR3 is TGTGCCACCAGCAGTCGGACAGGGGCAAGAGGCTACGAGCAGTACTTC. Translation: CATSSRTGARGYEQYF.

This chain joins TRBV6-2 or TRBV6-3 and TRBJ2-1; possible D gene TRBD2, 7 bases. V was trimmed by 0 bases and J by 4 bases, leaving 13 bases between them. Looked up from germline, CDR1 is MNHEY and CDR2 is SVGEGT. CDR3 length: 16 residues. The chain's CDR3 is CASSYSTEGGYNEQFF. The DNA of the CDR3 is TGTGCCAGCAGTTACTCCACAGAGGGGGGGTACAATGAGCAGTTCTTC.

This chain connects TRBV18 to TRBJ2-4, with no clear D. Looked up from germline, CDR1 is KGHSH and CDR2 is LQKENI. Trimming cost V 0 bases and J 1 base, with 7 bases left between them. This CDR3 is 15 amino acids long. The CDR3 DNA is TGTGCCAGCTCACCACCGAGGTTGGCCAAAAACATTCAGTACTTC. Its protein is CASSPPRLAKNIQYF.

This clonotype was seen many times. The gene calls are TRBV28 and TRBJ2-3; D possibly matches TRBD1 or TRBD2 (5 bases each). CDR3 length: 16 residues. Trimming shortened V by 6 bases and J by 4 bases, and 20 bases separated the two germline ends. CDR1 is MDHEN and CDR2 is SYDVKM in the germline V gene. The CDR3 protein is CASSWVSSGRSDTQYF. DNA for the CDR3: TGTGCCAGCAGCTGGGTATCCTCGGGGCGATCAGATACGCAGTATTTT.

This clonotype was found many times. The V and J genes are TRBV7-3 and TRBJ1-1; weak D call: TRBD1 (6 bases). The ends were cut back, 3 bases at V and 3 bases at J, with 14 bases in the middle. From germline, CDR1 is SGHTA and CDR2 FQGTGA. This CDR3 is built from 15 residues. CDR3 DNA: TGTGCCAGCAGCTTTGAAGGGGGTGGTTACACTGAAGCTTTCTTT. This encodes CASSFEGGGYTEAFF.

The chain has TRBV20-1 and TRBJ2-7, with 7 nucleotides matching TRBD1. CDR1 is DFQATT and CDR2 is SNEGSKA in the germline V gene (reference sequence). This CDR3 has 14 residues. The junction had 6 bases not matched to a gene; V was cut back by 4 bases and J by 0 bases. The CDR3: CSATDRDSSYEQYF. In DNA form, the CDR3 reads TGCAGTGCTACCGACCGGGACAGCTCCTACGAGCAGTACTTC.

This clonotype was seen just once. This clone may be a read error of a much larger clone one base away. The J gene is TRBJ2-1, the V gene TRBV7-9; no definite D call. V was cut by 8 bases and J by 7 bases, with 15 bases left in between. Germline-derived CDR1 and CDR2 are SEHNR and FQNEAQ (reference sequence). CDR3 length equals 13 residues. For the CDR3, the DNA is TGTGCCAGCGGCTCCCCGGGCCCGAATGAGCAGTTCTTC. Its translation is CASGSPGPNEQFF.

This clonotype occurred many times. This sequence joins TRBV20-1 and TRBJ2-7, with a possible D match to TRBD2 (6 bases). This CDR3 comprises 12 residues. Trimming removed 5 bases at V and 6 bases at J, with 14 bases between. In germline, CDR1 is DFQATT, CDR2 SNEGSKA (reference sequence). Here the CDR3 DNA reads TGCAGTGCTTCTGGGACTTCGCCCGAGCAGTACTTC. It yields the protein CSASGTSPEQYF.

On this clonotype itself: Because the CDR3 is missing its conserved closing phenylalanine or tryptophan, this is likely a read error. V gene TRBV12-3 or TRBV12-4 combines with J gene TRBJ2-5, with D unresolved. The CDR3 totals 12 residues. V lost 4 bases and J lost 1, with 4 bases in between. In nucleotides, the CDR3 is TGTGCCAGCAGTTATGGCCAAGAGACCCAGTACGCC. It is translated as CASSYGQETQYA.

This clonotype was seen ten or more times. The genes are TRBV28 and TRBJ2-7; tentative D call: TRBD2 (6 bases). In germline, CDR1 is MDHEN, CDR2 SYDVKM. Trimming took off 5 bases at V and 2 bases at J, with 13 bases between the two ends. CDR3 length equals 14 residues. The CDR3 loop reads CASSLGDLTYEQYF. CDR3 sequence (DNA): TGTGCCAGCAGTCTAGGGGACTTGACCTACGAGCAGTACTTC.

This chain links TRBV7-9 with TRBJ1-6; a weak D match, TRBD1 (5 bases). V was shortened by 11 bases and J by 3 bases, with 14 bases between the two germline ends. The CDR3 loop spans 14 amino acids. The germline V gene encodes CDR1 SEHNR and CDR2 FQNEAQ (reference sequence). The DNA for the CDR3 is TGTGCCGGCGGGGCGGCAGGCTATAATTCACCCCTCCACTTT. It specifies CAGGAAGYNSPLHF.

The V and J genes are TRBV5-1 and TRBJ2-1; TRBD1 aligns across 7 bases. Per germline, CDR1 SGHRS and CDR2 YFSETQ. The CDR3 spans 16 residues. Germline trimming cut 2 bases from V and 2 bases from J; bases unmatched to any gene: 7. The chain's CDR3 is CASSFWRQGAYNEQFF. Written as DNA, the CDR3 is TGCGCCAGCAGCTTTTGGCGTCAGGGGGCCTACAATGAGCAGTTCTTC.

Details on this clonotype: A much larger clone lies one base from this, so it may be a read error. This chain links TRBV24-1 with TRBJ2-7, with D unresolved. Germline V lookup: CDR1 KGHDR, CDR2 SFDVKD. CDR3 length: 11 amino acids. The V and J ends lost 0 bases and 9 bases respectively, with 5 bases between them. This CDR3 is CATSDLGGQYF. DNA for the CDR3: TGTGCCACCAGTGATTTGGGCGGGCAGTACTTC.

This chain links TRBV20-1 with TRBJ2-7; possible D gene TRBD1, 5 bases. The V gene's germline CDR1 is DFQATT and CDR2 SNEGSKA (reference sequence). There are 14 residues in the CDR3. Trimming took 0 bases from V and 3 from J, leaving 12 bases between them. CDR3 DNA sequence: TGCAGTGCTAGAGATGAGACAGCGCTCTACGAGCAGTACTTC. Protein sequence: CSARDETALYEQYF.

The chain employs TRBV11-2 and TRBJ1-1, with unresolved D. The length of the CDR3 is 14 residues. The V end was cut by 4 bases, the J end by 6 bases, with 15 bases between. Germline V gives CDR1 SGHAT, CDR2 FQNNGV. CDR3 DNA: TGTGCCAGCAGCTGGGCAGCGGGCGTCGCTGAAGCTTTCTTT. This codes for CASSWAAGVAEAFF. Looking up the rest from reference TRBV11-2 and TRBJ1-1 gives the full variable domain: EAGVAQSPRYKIIEKRQSVAFWCNPISGHATLYWYQQILGQGPKLLIQFQNNGVVDDSQLPKDRFSAERLKGVDSTLKIQPAKLEDSAVYLCASSWAAGVAEAFFGQGTRLTVV.

The CDR3 is CSVAEGQVTEAFF. The DNA of the CDR3 is TGCAGCGTTGCCGAGGGACAGGTCACTGAAGCTTTCTTT. The chain joins TRBV29-1 to TRBJ1-1; TRBD1 matches at 8 bases. The CDR3 runs 13 residues. Germline V CDR1 and CDR2: SQVTM, ANQGSEA. The V segment lost 4 bases and the J segment 4 bases; nucleotides outside the gene matches: 5.

This clonotype was seen once. A much larger clone differs by one base, so this may be a read error. The chain is built from TRBV20-1 and TRBJ2-7, with D perhaps TRBD2 (5 bases). CDR1 and CDR2 (germline): DFQATT, SNEGSKA (reference sequence). The CDR3 covers 13 residues. The CDR3 protein is CSANRENSYEQCF. The CDR3 DNA is TGCAGTGCTAACCGGGAAAATTCCTACGAGCAGTGCTTC.

This clonotype appeared many times. The gene calls are TRBV5-8 and TRBJ2-2, with D hard to call. The CDR3 has 16 residues. Germline V lookup: CDR1 SGHTS, CDR2 YDEGEE. V shed 0 bases and J shed 7 bases, with 16 bases lying between them. CDR3: CASSLVLPPVDGELFF. The DNA of the CDR3 is TGTGCCAGCAGCTTGGTCTTGCCCCCCGTAGACGGGGAGCTGTTTTTT.

This clonotype was detected a few times. This chain uses TRBV5-6 with TRBJ2-7; D is unclear. The germline V and J ends were trimmed by 0 bases and 6 bases, with 10 bases remaining between them. The CDR3 length is 13 residues. Looked up from germline, CDR1 is SGHDT and CDR2 is YYEEEE. The CDR3 DNA is TGTGCCAGCAGCTTGGTACTCAGTATCGAGCAGTACTTC. Protein product: CASSLVLSIEQYF. Supplemented by reference TRBV5-6 and TRBJ2-7, the full variable domain reads DAGVTQSPTHLIKTRGQQVTLRCSPKSGHDTVSWYQQALGQGPQFIFQYYEEEERQRGNFPDRFSGHQFPNYSSELNVNALLLGDSALYLCASSLVLSIEQYFGPGTRLTVT.

On this clonotype: A junction end diverges from the germline sequence, so it may reflect a read error. The gene calls are TRBV28 and TRBJ2-7; no reliable D call. The germline V gene encodes CDR1 MDHEN and CDR2 SYDVKM. CDR3 length equals 17 residues. CDR3 protein: CAGSPPPSRPLSYEQYF. The CDR3 region has the DNA TGTGCCGGCAGTCCACCCCCTTCGCGGCCCCTCTCCTACGAGCAGTACTTC. Full variable domain (rest looked up from reference TRBV28 and TRBJ2-7): DVKVTQSSRYLVKRTGEKVFLECVQDMDHENMFWYRQDPGLGLRLIYFSYDVKMKEKGDIPEGYSVSREKKERFSLILESASTNQTSMYLCAGSPPPSRPLSYEQYFGPGTRLTVT.

This clonotype was observed at least ten times. This chain links TRBV6-6 with TRBJ1-2; the D is unclear. Germline assignment: CDR1 MNHNY and CDR2 SVGAGI (reference sequence). V dropped 10 bases and J dropped 2 bases, with 14 bases sitting between them. This CDR3 region has 13 residues. The CDR3 region has the DNA TGTGCCACCAAGAGAGGGAGGAACTATGGCTACACCTTC. Protein product: CATKRGRNYGYTF.

This clonotype has a count of ten or more. The chain combines TRBV7-2 with TRBJ2-7; no clear D gene. The length of the CDR3 is 14 residues. The germline gives CDR1 SGHTA, CDR2 FQGNSA. V dropped 1 base and J dropped 0 bases, with 7 bases sitting between them. The CDR3 protein is CASSLEGRSYEQYF. The CDR3 nucleotides read TGTGCCAGCAGCTTAGAAGGGCGCTCCTACGAGCAGTACTTC.

This clonotype occurred many times. This rearrangement joins TRBV20-1 to TRBJ2-7; the D gene is possibly TRBD1 (6 bases). The CDR3 length is 14 residues. The V gene's germline CDR1 is DFQATT and CDR2 SNEGSKA (reference sequence). V was clipped by 6 bases and J by 0 bases, with 15 bases between them. The CDR3 nucleotides are TGCAGTGCCGCTGTGGGGGCGAACTCCTACGAGCAGTACTTC. It yields the protein CSAAVGANSYEQYF.

This clonotype appeared a few times. The genes are TRBV4-3 and TRBJ1-1, with unresolved D. CDR3 size: 16 residues. Trimming shortened V by 0 bases and J by 1 base, and 12 bases separated the two germline ends. Germline V CDR1 and CDR2: LGHNA, YSLEER. DNA for the CDR3: TGCGCCAGCAGCCAAGAAAGGTCGGTTTGGAACACTGAAGCTTTCTTT. As protein: CASSQERSVWNTEAFF.

The chain recombines TRBV24-1 with TRBJ2-2, with D perhaps matching TRBD1 (6 bases). From germline, CDR1 is KGHDR and CDR2 SFDVKD. Trimming pared 0 bases from V and 4 bases from J, leaving 8 bases between. CDR3 length: 15 amino acids. The CDR3 coding sequence is TGTGCCACCAGTGATTTGCAGGGGCGCACCGGGGAGCTGTTTTTT. It translates to CATSDLQGRTGELFF.

As concerns this clonotype: A much larger clone lies one base from this, so it may be a read error. V and J are TRBV6-2 or TRBV6-3 and TRBJ2-1; 11 bases map to TRBD1. The CDR3 is 13 amino acids. Per the germline V gene, CDR1 is MNHEY and CDR2 is SVGEGT. The CDR3 nucleotides read TGTGCCTGCCGGACAGGGGGCTACGATGAGCAGTTCTTC. The encoded protein is CACRTGGYDEQFF.